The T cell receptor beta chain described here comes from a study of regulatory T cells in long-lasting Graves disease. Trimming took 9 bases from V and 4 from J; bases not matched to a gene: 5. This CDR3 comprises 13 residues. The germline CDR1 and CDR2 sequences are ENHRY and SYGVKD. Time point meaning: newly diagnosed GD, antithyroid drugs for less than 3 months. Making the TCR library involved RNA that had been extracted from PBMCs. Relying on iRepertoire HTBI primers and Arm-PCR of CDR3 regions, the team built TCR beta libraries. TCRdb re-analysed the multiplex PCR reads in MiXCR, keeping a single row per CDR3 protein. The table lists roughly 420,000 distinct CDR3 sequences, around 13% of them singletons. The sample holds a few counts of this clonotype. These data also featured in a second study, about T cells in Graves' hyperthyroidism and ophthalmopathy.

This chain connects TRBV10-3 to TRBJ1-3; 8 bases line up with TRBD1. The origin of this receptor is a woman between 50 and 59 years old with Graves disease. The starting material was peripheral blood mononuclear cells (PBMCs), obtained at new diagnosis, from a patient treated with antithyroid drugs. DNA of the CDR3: TGTGCCATTAAGGACAGGGTCGGAAACACCATATATTTT. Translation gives CAIKDRVGNTIYF.